The T cell receptor (beta chain) described here comes from a study of T cells expressing NK-cell markers. Comment on this clonotype: Its specificity is not known.

TCRdb reanalyzed the 5' RACE reads, giving one entry per CDR3 protein sequence and no DNA. The sample has about 390,000 distinct CDR3 sequences. From germline, CDR1 is MNHEY and CDR2 SMNVEV (reference sequence). The CDR3 has 15 amino acids. Whole-study findings and limits: The share of CD8+ T cells held by dominant NKG2C+ clonotypes was roughly 1.0-8% in about 6 donors.

The sample was blood T cells: a sorted CD56 or NKG2C T cell subset, CD4+ or CD8+ T cells, or bulk PBMC T cells (not recorded which). This sequence joins TRBV27 and TRBJ2-1; TCRdb picks TRBD2, but there is no DNA to check that call. The clonotype was recovered from a woman aged 50 to 60 in good health. The CDR3 sequence is CASSFARGGVNEQFF.